The rows below give T cell receptor beta chains drawn from one sample of a study of neoadjuvant nivolumab and ipilimumab in lung cancer. Assay: immunoSEQ multiplex PCR; the TCRdb copy retains only in-frame clones and omits some. The sample holds about 9,000 clones, 84% seen once. Sequenced here: tumor tissue, sampled after neoadjuvant nivolumab, alone or with ipilimumab, at or shortly before surgery. The receptors stem from an adult with non-small cell lung cancer. CDR3s include the opening cysteine and the closing phenylalanine or tryptophan. The D gene is left open where the match is weak. Not every row has a clone size; where given, it reads once, few, many or a size class.

J: TRBJ1-1; D: NA; size: NA; V: TRBV12-5; DNA: TGTGCTAGTGGTTTCTCCATATCCCGAAGAGCTTTCTTT; CDR3: CASGFSISRRAFF
J: TRBJ1-2; D: NA; size: NA; V: TRBV5-6; DNA: TGTGCCAGCAGCCCCGGAGTCTATGGCTACACCTTC; CDR3: CASSPGVYGYTF
J: TRBJ2-1; D: NA; size: NA; V: TRBV18; DNA: TGTGCCAGCTCACCACCGGTGGGGGGGCAGTTCTTC; CDR3: CASSPPVGGQFF
J: TRBJ1-2; D: NA; size: NA; V: TRBV11-2; DNA: TGTGCCAGCAGCCCAAACAGGGTCGGTGGCTACACCTTC; CDR3: CASSPNRVGGYTF
J: TRBJ2-3; D: NA; size: medium-sized; V: TRBV5-1; DNA: TGCGCCAGCAGCTTGGAGTTTCCAGATACGCAGTATTTT; CDR3: CASSLEFPDTQYF
J: TRBJ1-2; D: NA; size: NA; V: TRBV5-4; DNA: TGTGCCGCGAGACGGGGTAGTGGGAACTATGGCTACACCTTC; CDR3: CAARRGSGNYGYTF
J: TRBJ2-1; D: TRBD2; size: few; V: TRBV5-1; DNA: TGCGCCAGCAGCTTTGAGTTAGCGGGAGGTGAGCAGTTCTTC; CDR3: CASSFELAGGEQFF
J: TRBJ1-5; D: NA; size: NA; V: TRBV11-2; DNA: TGTGCCAGCAGCTTCTCCCCTAATAGCAATCAGCCCCAGCATTTT; CDR3: CASSFSPNSNQPQHF
J: TRBJ2-1; D: NA; size: NA; V: TRBV7-6; DNA: TGTGCCAGCAGCTTAGAGCTGGGGAGGTTCAATGAGCAGTTCTTC; CDR3: CASSLELGRFNEQFF
J: TRBJ1-1; D: TRBD1; size: NA; V: TRBV29-1; DNA: TGCAGCGTTGAAAGAGGACAGGGTTACACTGAAGCTTTCTTT; CDR3: CSVERGQGYTEAFF
J: TRBJ1-6; D: TRBD1; size: NA; V: TRBV5-1; DNA: TGCGCCAGCCAGGGACAGTATAATTCACCCCTCCACTTT; CDR3: CASQGQYNSPLHF
J: TRBJ1-1; D: NA; size: NA; V: TRBV7-9; DNA: TGTGCCAGCAGCTTACCACGCCACCGTGAAGCTTTCTTT; CDR3: CASSLPRHREAFF
J: TRBJ1-1; D: NA; size: NA; V: TRBV5-4; DNA: TGTGCCAGCAGCTTGGACACTGAAGCTTTCTTT; CDR3: CASSLDTEAFF
J: TRBJ2-1; D: NA; size: NA; V: TRBV7-9; DNA: TGTGCCAGCAGCTTACTGGTGTGGGACTTGAATGAGCAGTTCTTC; CDR3: CASSLLVWDLNEQFF
J: TRBJ1-1; D: NA; size: NA; V: TRBV30; DNA: TGTGCCTGGAGAAGAAAGGTGAACACTGAAGCTTTCTTT; CDR3: CAWRRKVNTEAFF
J: TRBJ1-1; D: NA; size: NA; V: TRBV30; DNA: TGTGCCTGGAGTGTACCCGGGGCTTTGGGCACTGAAGCTTTCTTT; CDR3: CAWSVPGALGTEAFF
J: TRBJ1-5; D: NA; size: NA; V: TRBV2; DNA: TGTGCCAGCAGTGGCCCCAGGGGCAATCAGCCCCAGCATTTT; CDR3: CASSGPRGNQPQHF
J: TRBJ1-2; D: TRBD1; size: NA; V: TRBV7-9; DNA: TGTGCCAGCAGCTTACCGACAGGGGGCTCTGGCTACACCTTC; CDR3: CASSLPTGGSGYTF
J: TRBJ1-3; D: TRBD1; size: NA; V: TRBV11-2; DNA: TGTGCCAGCAGCTTAAGCCCTACAGGGGAAGCTGGAAACACCATATATTTT; CDR3: CASSLSPTGEAGNTIYF
J: TRBJ2-7; D: NA; size: NA; V: TRBV6-6; DNA: TGTGCCAGCAGTTACTCGATACGGGACGAGCAGTACTTC; CDR3: CASSYSIRDEQYF
J: TRBJ2-4; D: NA; size: NA; V: TRBV30; DNA: TGTGCTCATAGAGTCGGGACCTCAGGAAAAAACATTCAGTACTTC; CDR3: CAHRVGTSGKNIQYF
J: TRBJ1-1; D: NA; size: NA; V: TRBV7-9; DNA: TGTGCCAGCAGCTTATCTGCCGGGAGCAACACTGAAGCTTTCTTT; CDR3: CASSLSAGSNTEAFF
J: TRBJ1-2; D: NA; size: NA; V: TRBV19; DNA: TGTGCCAGTAGTGTTCAGGGGATAAGTGGCTACACCTTC; CDR3: CASSVQGISGYTF
J: TRBJ1-5; D: NA; size: NA; V: TRBV10-1; DNA: TGCGCCAGCAGTGAGTCGACTCAGGAATGCCAGCCCCAGCATTTT; CDR3: CASSESTQECQPQHF
J: TRBJ2-3; D: TRBD2; size: NA; V: TRBV18; DNA: TGTGCCAGCTCACCTATCCGGGGGGGCCGCGATACGCAGTATTTT; CDR3: CASSPIRGGRDTQYF
J: TRBJ2-3; D: TRBD2; size: NA; V: TRBV5-4; DNA: TGTGCCAGCAGCTTGGCTGCTCTAGCGGGCACAGATACGCAGTATTTT; CDR3: CASSLAALAGTDTQYF
J: TRBJ2-2; D: TRBD2; size: NA; V: TRBV9; DNA: TGTGCCAGCCGGGGGGGACCCACGAACACCGGGGAGCTGTTTTTT; CDR3: CASRGGPTNTGELFF
J: TRBJ1-1; D: TRBD1; size: NA; V: TRBV30; DNA: TGTGCCTGGAGTGTACAAGGGGGCATTAGCACTGAAGCTTTCTTT; CDR3: CAWSVQGGISTEAFF
J: TRBJ2-3; D: TRBD1; size: NA; V: TRBV5-1; DNA: TGCGCCAGCAGCTTGAGGGGGCTTGGCACAGATACGCAGTATTTT; CDR3: CASSLRGLGTDTQYF
J: TRBJ1-2; D: NA; size: NA; V: TRBV14; DNA: TGTGCCAGCAGCCCCCGGGAGCATTTCCATGATGGCTACACCTTC; CDR3: CASSPREHFHDGYTF
J: TRBJ2-1; D: NA; size: NA; V: TRBV6-6; DNA: TGTGCCAGCAGTCTGACCTGGGTAAATGAGCAGTTCTTC; CDR3: CASSLTWVNEQFF